These T cell receptor beta chains were read from a single sample in a study of cytomegalovirus exposure and HLA in healthy donors. Sequencing was performed with immunoSEQ multiplex PCR; in TCRdb, only in-frame clones are kept and a portion is missing. This table holds about 60,000 clones. Specimen: PBMCs. These receptors were collected from a boy younger than 18 in good health and CMV-seronegative. Each CDR3 is given without its conserved first and last residue. Some rows mark clone size as missing; the rest say once, few, many or name a class of expanded clone.

V	size	length	J	CDR3
TRBV5-5	NA	12	TRBJ2-7	ASSFSSETYEQY
TRBV5-1	NA	12	TRBJ2-1	ASSTGQGLGEQF
TRBV13	NA	12	TRBJ2-1	ASSSRDTNNEQF
TRBV11-2	large	13	TRBJ2-7	ASSSKTGTHYEQY
TRBV28	NA	13	TRBJ1-1	ASNLHGVGNTEAF
TRBV9	NA	12	TRBJ2-7	ASSVGGRAYEQY
TRBV14	NA	13	TRBJ1-1	ASSRLGGARTEAF
TRBV7-2	NA	12	TRBJ1-1	ASSSLGTNTEAF
TRBV6-5	NA	11	TRBJ2-7	ASSYAQDYEQY
TRBV28	NA	13	TRBJ1-6	ASWDRSSYNSPLH